A single sample is the source of the 26 T cell receptor beta chains below, sequenced in a study of T cell responses to AZD1222 COVID-19 vaccine. Assay: immunoSEQ multiplex PCR; the TCRdb copy retains only in-frame clones and omits some. The sample holds some 100,000 clones, less than 90% seen once. The starting material was peripheral blood, obtained on day 0 of AZD1222 vaccination. Every receptor here comes from an adult in good health.

The chain combines TRBV30 with TRBJ2-5; 10 bases fit TRBD2. The germline gives CDR1 GTSNPN, CDR2 SVGIG (reference sequence). CDR3 length: 15 amino acids. The trim removed 3 bases at V and 4 bases at J, leaving 8 bases unmatched. CDR3 sequence reads: CAWRALAGVGETQYF. CDR3 sequence (DNA): TGTGCCTGGAGGGCCCTAGCGGGAGTTGGAGAGACCCAGTACTTC.

The V and J genes are TRBV5-1 and TRBJ1-1; tentatively, D is TRBD1 (6 bases). Trimming took 4 bases from V and 1 from J, leaving 14 bases between them. There are 15 residues in the CDR3. Germline values: CDR1 SGHRS, CDR2 YFSETQ. The CDR3 sequence: CASSGNQGRNTEAFF. CDR3 bases: TGCGCCAGCAGCGGGAACCAGGGGAGGAACACTGAAGCTTTCTTT.

This sequence joins TRBV19 and TRBJ2-1; no reliable D call. This CDR3 is 14 amino acids long. Trimming pared 6 bases from V and 1 base from J, leaving 10 bases between. Germline V gene data show CDR1 as LNHDA and CDR2 as SQIVND (reference sequence). This chain's CDR3 is CASRPANSYNEQFF. CDR3 nucleotides: TGTGCCAGTAGGCCCGCAAATTCCTACAATGAGCAGTTCTTC.

J is TRBJ2-2 and V is TRBV10-2; 8 nucleotides match TRBD2. V gave up 8 bases and J gave up 7 bases; unmatched junction bases: 9. The CDR3 is 14 residues long. In germline, CDR1 is WSHSY, CDR2 SAAADI. The CDR3 loop reads CASGRGAMGGELFF. The CDR3, as DNA: TGCGCCAGCGGGCGGGGGGCGATGGGCGGGGAGCTGTTTTTT.

The count of this clone is one. This chain uses TRBV9 with TRBJ2-5; weak D call: TRBD1 (5 bases). Deletions cut 0 bases from V and 2 bases from J, with 8 bases between. From germline, CDR1 is SGDLS and CDR2 YYNGEE. The CDR3 is 14 residues long. CDR3 sequence (DNA): TGTGCCAGCAGCGTAGGACAGTCGCAAGAGACCCAGTACTTC. It translates to CASSVGQSQETQYF.

The rearrangement uses TRBV4-1 and TRBJ2-7; D unresolved. The ends were cut back, 0 bases at V and 0 bases at J, with 9 bases in the middle. The CDR3 length is 15 residues. CDR1 and CDR2 (germline): MGHRA, YSYEKL. The CDR3 region has the DNA TGCGCCAGCAGCCAAGATGGAGTCTCCTCCTACGAGCAGTACTTC. Translating it yields CASSQDGVSSYEQYF.

This clone was recorded once. J is TRBJ2-2 and V is TRBV7-9; TRBD1 aligns across 12 bases. V shed 6 bases, J shed 4 bases, and the junction held 6 bases outside the gene matches. CDR1 SEHNR and CDR2 FQNEAQ come from the germline V gene (reference sequence). The CDR3 covers 16 residues. In DNA, the CDR3 is TGTGCCAGCAGTTTCCCGGGACAGGGGGCCACCGGGGAGCTGTTTTTT. Protein: CASSFPGQGATGELFF. Using reference TRBV7-9 and TRBJ2-2 for the parts outside the CDR3, the full variable domain is DTGVSQNPRHKITKRGQNVTFRCDPISEHNRLYWYRQTLGQGPEFLTYFQNEAQLEKSRLLSDRFSAERPKGSFSTLEIQRTEQGDSAMYLCASSFPGQGATGELFFGEGSRLTVL.

This clone was counted once. V and J are TRBV2 and TRBJ2-1; TRBD2 matches at 8 bases. In germline, CDR1 is SNHLY, CDR2 FYNNEI. This CDR3 is 14 amino acids long. Losses at the gene ends were 7 bases for V and 7 bases for J; bases not matched to a gene: 9. This chain's CDR3 is CASMSRASGNEQFF. For the CDR3, the DNA is TGTGCCAGCATGTCGAGGGCTAGCGGGAATGAGCAGTTCTTC. Using reference TRBV2 and TRBJ2-1 for the parts outside the CDR3, the full variable domain is EPEVTQTPSHQVTQMGQEVILRCVPISNHLYFYWYRQILGQKVEFLVSFYNNEISEKSEIFDDQFSVERPDGSNFTLKIRSTKLEDSAMYFCASMSRASGNEQFFGPGTRLTVL.

The chain joins TRBV9 to TRBJ1-1, with a tentative D call TRBD1 (5 bases). The CDR3 is 14 residues long. CDR1 is SGDLS, CDR2 YYNGEE, per germline. The V and J ends lost 4 bases and 1 base respectively, with 11 bases between them. This CDR3 reads CASSIYGGNTEAFF. The CDR3 nucleotides read TGTGCCAGCAGCATCTACGGGGGGAACACTGAAGCTTTCTTT.

The chain uses TRBV18 and TRBJ1-2, with D unresolved. V was pared by 2 bases and J by 3 bases, with 7 bases between. CDR1 is KGHSH, CDR2 LQKENI, per germline. This CDR3 comprises 13 residues. This chain's CDR3 is CASSPMEDYGYTF. The DNA of the CDR3 is TGTGCCAGCTCACCAATGGAAGACTATGGCTACACCTTC. Looking up the rest from reference TRBV18 and TRBJ1-2 gives the full variable domain: NAGVMQNPRHLVRRRGQEARLRCSPMKGHSHVYWYRQLPEEGLKFMVYLQKENIIDESGMPKERFSAEFPKEGPSILRIQQVVRGDSAAYFCASSPMEDYGYTFGSGTRLTVV.

This clone has only one observation. The CDR3 bases are TGCGCCAGCAGCTTGGCCGGAATTGCGGGGACTCAAAATTCACCCCTCCACTTT. Protein: CASSLAGIAGTQNSPLHF. The J gene is TRBJ1-6, the V gene TRBV5-1; TRBD1 is a possible D gene (5 bases). Trimming took off 0 bases at V and 7 bases at J, with 20 bases between the two ends. Germline CDR1 and CDR2: SGHRS and YFSETQ. This CDR3 has 18 amino acids. The full variable domain, rest sourced from reference TRBV5-1 and TRBJ1-6, is KAGVTQTPRYLIKTRGQQVTLSCSPISGHRSVSWYQQTPGQGLQFLFEYFSETQRNKGNFPGRFSGRQFSNSRSEMNVSTLELGDSALYLCASSLAGIAGTQNSPLHFGNGTRLTVT.

V and J are TRBV2 and TRBJ1-1; D uncertain. The germline V gene encodes CDR1 SNHLY and CDR2 FYNNEI. CDR3 length equals 14 residues. The V and J ends lost 2 bases and 0 bases respectively, with 7 bases between them. CDR3 DNA: TGTGCCAGCAGTGAACAGTTCATGAACACTGAAGCTTTCTTT. It is translated as CASSEQFMNTEAFF.

This rearrangement joins TRBV3-1 (or the pseudogene TRBV3-2) to TRBJ1-4; D is uncertain. CDR3 length: 12 residues. Germline loops: CDR1 LGHDT, CDR2 YNNKEL (reference sequence). V lost 1 base and J 10 bases, leaving 7 bases between the germline ends. CDR3 residues: CASSQVGAKLFF. CDR3 coding DNA: TGTGCCAGCAGCCAAGTGGGAGCAAAACTGTTTTTT.

The chain couples TRBV28 to TRBJ1-5, with no clear D. Germline assignment: CDR1 MDHEN and CDR2 SYDVKM. The CDR3 covers 15 residues. Trimming took 8 bases from V and 2 from J, leaving 16 bases between them. For the CDR3, the DNA is TGTGCCAGCCGGATGGGAGGATCGCGCAATCAGCCCCAGCATTTT. Translating it yields CASRMGGSRNQPQHF. The full variable domain, rest sourced from reference TRBV28 and TRBJ1-5, is DVKVTQSSRYLVKRTGEKVFLECVQDMDHENMFWYRQDPGLGLRLIYFSYDVKMKEKGDIPEGYSVSREKKERFSLILESASTNQTSMYLCASRMGGSRNQPQHFGDGTRLSIL.

The genes are TRBV4-3 and TRBJ2-3, with 7 bases lining up with TRBD2. Germline values: CDR1 LGHNA, CDR2 YSLEER. The CDR3 has 15 residues. With V trimmed by 3 bases and J by 2 bases, 5 bases remained unmatched. CDR3 bases: TGCGCCAGCAGCCAGGCGGGAGCCCACACAGATACGCAGTATTTT. Translation: CASSQAGAHTDTQYF.

The chain uses TRBV5-1 and TRBJ2-5; D uncertain. This CDR3 has 14 residues. The V gene lost 0 bases and the J gene lost 5 bases, with 11 bases spanning the gap. Per germline, CDR1 SGHRS and CDR2 YFSETQ. CDR3 coding DNA: TGCGCCAGCAGCTTGGGGGCCCTATCCGAGACCCAGTACTTC. Amino acids: CASSLGALSETQYF. The full variable domain, with the rest looked up from reference TRBV5-1 and TRBJ2-5, is KAGVTQTPRYLIKTRGQQVTLSCSPISGHRSVSWYQQTPGQGLQFLFEYFSETQRNKGNFPGRFSGRQFSNSRSEMNVSTLELGDSALYLCASSLGALSETQYFGPGTRLLVL.

This clone appeared a few times. This chain links TRBV5-1 with TRBJ1-1, with D maybe TRBD1 (5 bases). Germline V CDR1 and CDR2: SGHRS, YFSETQ. V shed 3 bases and J shed 0 bases, with 6 bases lying between them. The CDR3 has 13 residues. This CDR3 reads CASSWDLNTEAFF. The CDR3 nucleotides are TGCGCCAGCAGCTGGGACCTGAACACTGAAGCTTTCTTT.

This sequence joins TRBV4-3 and TRBJ2-2, with TRBD1 identical over 7 bases. The J segment lost 5 bases and the V segment lost 0 bases, leaving 15 bases of the junction unmatched. CDR1 is LGHNA, CDR2 YSLEER, per germline. The CDR3 is 19 residues long. The CDR3 DNA reads TGCGCCAGCAGCCAAGAGTTCGGGACAGTATCGCGTGGGACCGGGGAGCTGTTTTTT. Amino acid sequence: CASSQEFGTVSRGTGELFF.

This clone was recorded once. The gene calls are TRBV19 and TRBJ1-1; no definite D call. The length of the CDR3 is 17 residues. The germline V gene has CDR1 LNHDA and CDR2 SQIVND (reference sequence). V lost 1 base and J 5 bases, leaving 20 bases between the germline ends. Here the CDR3 DNA reads TGTGCCAGTAGTATAGTTGGAGGGATGGGCCCGGGGACTGAAGCTTTCTTT. Protein sequence: CASSIVGGMGPGTEAFF.

CDR3: CASSLVRDGETQYF. The CDR3 coding sequence is TGTGCCAGCAGCTTAGTCCGGGACGGGGAGACCCAGTACTTC. This chain joins TRBV11-2 and TRBJ2-5; D may correspond to TRBD1 or TRBD2 (5 bases each). The CDR3 length is 14 residues. V dropped 1 base and J dropped 5 bases, with 11 bases sitting between them. Germline loops: CDR1 SGHAT, CDR2 FQNNGV.

V gene TRBV28 combines with J gene TRBJ2-2; unclear D gene. CDR3 length equals 14 residues. Germline CDR1 MDHEN, CDR2 SYDVKM. The V gene lost 4 bases and the J gene lost 9 bases, with 15 bases spanning the gap. In DNA, the CDR3 is TGTGCCAGCAGTTATCTGACCCTGGCCCGGGAGCTGTTTTTT. Amino acid sequence: CASSYLTLARELFF.

This sequence joins TRBV12-3 or TRBV12-4 and TRBJ1-5; D call uncertain. Trimming cost V 8 bases and J 11 bases, with 13 bases left between them. The CDR3 totals 11 residues. CDR3: CASSHLGAQHF. The CDR3 bases are TGTGCCAGCTCACACCTCGGGGCCCAGCATTTT.

V and J are TRBV27 and TRBJ1-2, with D perhaps matching TRBD1 (5 bases). V lost 4 bases and J 5 bases, leaving 11 bases between the germline ends. The CDR3 has 13 residues. Germline lookup yields CDR1 MNHEY and CDR2 SMNVEV (reference sequence). CDR3 DNA sequence: TGTGCCAGCAGTTCGGGGGATCGTTATGGCTACACCTTC. Translating it yields CASSSGDRYGYTF.

A single count supports this clone. V and J are TRBV7-9 and TRBJ2-5; TRBD2 agrees at 7 bases. J was trimmed by 3 bases and V by 4 bases; bases with no gene match: 5. CDR1 SEHNR and CDR2 FQNEAQ come from the germline V gene (reference sequence). The CDR3 consists of 14 residues. CDR3 protein: CASSSSGTKETQYF. The CDR3 DNA reads TGTGCCAGCAGCTCCTCCGGGACTAAAGAGACCCAGTACTTC.

This clone was seen only once. V usage is TRBV7-2 and J usage is TRBJ2-7, with 8 bases matching TRBD2. The trim removed 4 bases at V and 7 bases at J, leaving 15 bases unmatched. CDR1 is SGHTA and CDR2 is FQGNSA in the germline V gene. The CDR3 loop spans 16 amino acids. This CDR3 reads CASSSSPLAAAGEQYF. CDR3 in DNA: TGTGCCAGCAGCTCCAGCCCACTAGCGGCAGCGGGGGAGCAGTACTTC.

The DNA for the CDR3 is TGTGCCACCAGTGACCCTGGAACCTACCGCACAGATACGCAGTATTTT. Residues: CATSDPGTYRTDTQYF. V usage is TRBV24-1 and J usage is TRBJ2-3, with D unclear. The CDR3 has 16 residues. The germline gives CDR1 KGHDR, CDR2 SFDVKD. Trimming shortened V by 4 bases and J by 1 base, and 14 bases separated the two germline ends.